This passage covers 30 T cell receptor beta chains from one sample sequenced in a study of cytomegalovirus exposure and HLA in healthy donors. PCR primers comprised 60 Vbeta and 13 Jbeta primers. Here immunoSEQ multiplex PCR was the method, and the copy in TCRdb shows in-frame clones only, minus some. The sample contains some 140,000 clones, over 60% of which appear only once. The sample was PBMCs. These receptors were obtained from a man between 35 and 55 years old in good health and CMV-seronegative.

The CDR3 region has the DNA TGTGCCTGGAGTGTCGCACCCTTGATTGGGGGGGGGCCGTCAGAGACCCAGTACTTC. Translation: CAWSVAPLIGGGPSETQYF. The rearrangement joins TRBV30 to TRBJ2-5, with D possibly TRBD2 on 7 matching bases. Germline values: CDR1 GTSNPN, CDR2 SVGIG (reference sequence). With 0 bases removed from V and 4 bases from J, the gap between germline ends came to 27 bases. The CDR3 loop spans 19 amino acids.

The V gene is TRBV27, the J gene TRBJ2-7; D remains unclear. The V end lost 3 bases, the J end lost 2 bases, and 14 bases lay between the germline ends. Germline V CDR1 and CDR2: MNHEY, SMNVEV (reference sequence). The CDR3 spans 15 residues. In DNA, the CDR3 is TGTGCCAGCAGTTTTGGTCCCCTTGGCACCTACGAGCAGTACTTC. Translating gives CASSFGPLGTYEQYF.

The chain joins TRBV7-2 to TRBJ2-3; 16 bases match TRBD2. This CDR3 has 19 residues. The germline V gene has CDR1 SGHTA and CDR2 FQGNSA. Trimming at V came to 5 bases and at J to 1 base, leaving 9 bases not matched to a gene. CDR3 loop: CASSLGLAGGLWGTDTQYF. DNA for the CDR3: TGTGCCAGCAGCCTGGGACTAGCGGGAGGGTTGTGGGGCACAGATACGCAGTATTTT.

The V call is TRBV4-3, the J call TRBJ2-1; D is ambiguous. V was trimmed by 1 base and J by 3 bases, leaving 13 bases between them. CDR3 length: 16 residues. Germline CDR1 LGHNA, CDR2 YSLEER. As DNA, the CDR3 is TGCGCCAGCAGCCAAGGACCCCAGGTAGGCTACAATGAGCAGTTCTTC. As protein: CASSQGPQVGYNEQFF.

V usage is TRBV4-2 and J usage is TRBJ2-5, with TRBD2 as a possible D gene (5 bases). Germline values: CDR1 LGHNA, CDR2 YNFKEQ. This CDR3 is 17 amino acids long. Trimming removed 3 bases from V and 4 bases from J, with 21 bases in between. CDR3 sequence: CASSQGGSRGSPETQYF. The CDR3 DNA reads TGTGCCAGCAGCCAGGGTGGATCCCGGGGTTCCCCAGAGACCCAGTACTTC.

V usage is TRBV4-1 and J usage is TRBJ2-5; the D gene is possibly TRBD2 (6 bases). Germline loops: CDR1 MGHRA, CDR2 YSYEKL. This CDR3 has 15 residues. V lost 4 bases to trimming and J lost 0 bases, with 12 bases between them. Written as DNA, the CDR3 is TGCGCCAGCAGCCTCACTAGCACATACCAAGAGACCCAGTACTTC. This codes for CASSLTSTYQETQYF.

Details on this clone: At one end, the junction sequence differs from germline, possibly due to a read error. This chain links TRBV5-6 with TRBJ2-7; 11 bases align to TRBD1. Germline CDR1 and CDR2: SGHDT and YYEEEE. The CDR3 has 12 residues. As DNA, the CDR3 is TGTGCCAGCAGCCCGGGGCCGGGACAGGGGGTTTTC. Translated, it gives CASSPGPGQGVF.

The chain has TRBV4-1 and TRBJ1-3; D gene uncertain. Germline V gives CDR1 MGHRA, CDR2 YSYEKL. The CDR3 is 15 residues long. Trimming cost V 0 bases and J 4 bases, with 10 bases left between them. CDR3 in DNA: TGCGCCAGCAGCCAAGATGTCAGCGCAGGAAACACCATATATTTT. Translated, it gives CASSQDVSAGNTIYF.

The chain employs TRBV7-2 and TRBJ1-1; D gene uncertain. CDR3 length equals 13 residues. CDR1 and CDR2 from the germline V gene are SGHTA and FQGNSA. V dropped 3 bases and J dropped 1 base, with 6 bases sitting between them. CDR3 in amino acids: CASSFGGNTEAFF. CDR3 DNA: TGTGCCAGCAGCTTTGGAGGGAACACTGAAGCTTTCTTT. Combining the CDR3 with reference TRBV7-2 and TRBJ1-1 gives the whole variable domain GAGVSQSPSNKVTEKGKDVELRCDPISGHTALYWYRQSLGQGLEFLIYFQGNSAPDKSGLPSDRFSAERTGGSVSTLTIQRTQQEDSAVYLCASSFGGNTEAFFGQGTRLTVV.

V usage is TRBV19 and J usage is TRBJ2-7; 9 nucleotides agree with TRBD2. This CDR3 contains 15 residues. Germline-derived CDR1 and CDR2 are LNHDA and SQIVND (reference sequence). V gave up 7 bases and J gave up 2 bases; unmatched junction bases: 9. The CDR3 DNA sequence: TGTGCCAGTAATAGCGGGAGCTCCGGGGCCTACGAGCAGTACTTC. Protein: CASNSGSSGAYEQYF.

The chain links TRBV11-3 to TRBJ2-1; a possible D gene is TRBD2 (7 bases). CDR3 size: 17 residues. The V end was cut by 4 bases, the J end by 0 bases, with 16 bases between. CDR1 is SGHNT and CDR2 is YENEEA in the germline V gene. The CDR3 DNA reads TGTGCCAGCAGCTGGGGGGGCCGGGTCAGCTCCTACAATGAGCAGTTCTTC. It translates to CASSWGGRVSSYNEQFF.

V gene TRBV19 combines with J gene TRBJ1-5; possibly TRBD1 for D (5 bases). This CDR3 has 12 residues. Germline V CDR1 and CDR2: LNHDA, SQIVND (reference sequence). With 10 bases removed from V and 6 bases from J, the gap between germline ends came to 13 bases. CDR3 DNA: TGTGCCACTTGGGACGGGGGTCAGCCCCAGCATTTT. Amino acid sequence: CATWDGGQPQHF. The variable domain in full, with the rest retrieved from reference TRBV19 and TRBJ1-5, is DGGITQSPKYLFRKEGQNVTLSCEQNLNHDAMYWYRQDPGQGLRLIYYSQIVNDFQKGDIAEGYSVSREKKESFPLTVTSAQKNPTAFYLCATWDGGQPQHFGDGTRLSIL.

The chain couples TRBV5-4 to TRBJ1-5, with 8 positions matching TRBD1. The CDR3 is made up of 16 amino acids. Germline CDR1 reads SGHNT; CDR2 reads YYREEE (reference sequence). V gave up 4 bases and J gave up 3 bases; unmatched junction bases: 9. The CDR3 nucleotides are TGTGCCAGCAGCGTGACAGGGGAAGGGCACAATCAGCCCCAGCATTTT. The encoded protein is CASSVTGEGHNQPQHF.

V and J are TRBV7-2 and TRBJ2-4, with D hard to call. This CDR3 has 16 residues. V lost 1 base to trimming and J lost 0 bases, with 10 bases between them. Germline values: CDR1 SGHTA, CDR2 FQGNSA. The CDR3 is CASSLDLGLAKNIQYF. The DNA for the CDR3 is TGTGCCAGCAGCTTAGATCTAGGCCTAGCCAAAAACATTCAGTACTTC.

This clone has a single count. The V gene is TRBV7-9, the J gene TRBJ2-7; TRBD1 agrees at 10 bases. Germline CDR1 and CDR2: SEHNR and FQNEAQ (reference sequence). The CDR3 sequence is 15 residues long. Germline trimming cut 5 bases from V and 3 bases from J; bases unmatched to any gene: 7. CDR3 DNA sequence: TGTGCCAGCAGCCATCGAGGGACAGGGGACTACGAGCAGTACTTC. Protein sequence: CASSHRGTGDYEQYF.

The CDR3 DNA sequence: TGTGCCAGCAGCTTCCAGGGGGAATACGAGCAGTACTTC. Its translation: CASSFQGEYEQYF. The chain combines TRBV5-4 with TRBJ2-7; 7 positions match TRBD1. This CDR3 is built from 13 residues. CDR1 SGHNT and CDR2 YYREEE come from the germline V gene (reference sequence). Trimming at V came to 2 bases and at J to 4 bases, leaving 3 bases not matched to a gene.

This clone showed up just a few times. This chain joins TRBV9 and TRBJ1-2, with TRBD1 identical over 7 bases. Germline loops: CDR1 SGDLS, CDR2 YYNGEE. V was clipped by 5 bases and J by 3 bases; unmatched bases: 1. The CDR3 has 12 amino acids. The CDR3 loop reads CASRTGDYGYTF. The CDR3 DNA reads TGTGCCAGCAGAACAGGGGACTATGGCTACACCTTC. Drawing the rest from reference TRBV9 and TRBJ1-2, the complete variable domain is DSGVTQTPKHLITATGQRVTLRCSPRSGDLSVYWYQQSLDQGLQFLIQYYNGEERAKGNILERFSAQQFPDLHSELNLSSLELGDSALYFCASRTGDYGYTFGSGTRLTVV.

The V call is TRBV28, the J call TRBJ2-7, with a weak D call TRBD1 (7 bases). Trimming took 7 bases from V and 4 from J, leaving 14 bases between them. CDR1 is MDHEN, CDR2 SYDVKM, per germline. The CDR3 contains 13 residues. The CDR3 DNA is TGTGCCAGCATCTCGGCAGGGGGGTACGAGCAGTACTTC. It codes for CASISAGGYEQYF.

The chain recombines TRBV27 with TRBJ1-2; D remains unclear. This CDR3 is 15 amino acids long. Germline V gene lookup returns CDR1 MNHEY and CDR2 SMNVEV (reference sequence). Trimming left V 3 bases short and J 3 bases short, with 14 bases between. CDR3 in DNA: TGTGCCAGCAGTTTGTCGGGGAATGACTACTATGGCTACACCTTC. Translated: CASSLSGNDYYGYTF.

The chain recombines TRBV9 with TRBJ2-3; TRBD2 matches 7 bases. V shed 5 bases, J shed 6 bases, and the junction held 6 bases outside the gene matches. Germline-derived CDR1 and CDR2 are SGDLS and YYNGEE. The CDR3 has 13 amino acids. This CDR3 is CASRSGVRDTQYF. The CDR3 nucleotides read TGTGCCAGCAGAAGCGGGGTACGCGATACGCAGTATTTT.

The chain couples TRBV4-3 to TRBJ2-6; D is possibly TRBD2 (5 bases). V lost 0 bases, J lost 2 bases, and 23 bases lay in between. From germline, CDR1 is LGHNA and CDR2 YSLEER. This CDR3 region has 21 residues. The CDR3 is CASSQDWAGGPIFPGANVLTF. For the CDR3, the DNA is TGCGCCAGCAGCCAAGATTGGGCAGGAGGCCCCATCTTTCCTGGGGCCAACGTCCTGACTTTC.

The V and J genes are TRBV30 and TRBJ2-7, with TRBD1 as a possible D gene (5 bases). Germline V gene lookup returns CDR1 GTSNPN and CDR2 SVGIG (reference sequence). V lost 0 bases to trimming and J lost 2 bases, with 11 bases between them. CDR3 length: 14 amino acids. CDR3: CAWSVPPGTYEQYF. In DNA form, the CDR3 reads TGTGCCTGGAGTGTACCGCCAGGGACCTACGAGCAGTACTTC.

The chain joins TRBV5-4 to TRBJ2-5; 12 bases fit TRBD2. Germline CDR1 reads SGHNT; CDR2 reads YYREEE (reference sequence). Trimming took 2 bases from V and 2 from J; bases not matched to a gene: 4. This CDR3 comprises 16 residues. CDR3 in amino acids: CASSLRLAGGQETQYF. The CDR3 DNA is TGTGCCAGCAGCTTAAGGCTAGCGGGAGGGCAAGAGACCCAGTACTTC.

This chain uses TRBV6-5 with TRBJ2-7, with D perhaps matching TRBD2 (5 bases). Deletions cut 5 bases from V and 0 bases from J, with 11 bases between. Germline CDR1 reads MNHEY; CDR2 reads SVGAGI. The length of the CDR3 is 14 residues. CDR3: CASSRDRDSYEQYF. For the CDR3, the DNA is TGTGCCAGCAGTCGAGACCGGGACTCCTACGAGCAGTACTTC.

The rearrangement joins TRBV28 to TRBJ1-5, with D possibly being TRBD1 (5 bases). With 7 bases removed from V and 7 bases from J, the gap between germline ends came to 17 bases. From germline, CDR1 is MDHEN and CDR2 SYDVKM. The CDR3 has 14 residues. The CDR3 here is CASTPGGFRQPQHF. CDR3 nucleotide sequence: TGTGCCAGCACCCCCGGGGGGTTTCGGCAGCCCCAGCATTTT.

Concerning this clone: With a much larger clone just one base away, this may be a read error. V gene TRBV6-6 combines with J gene TRBJ2-2; no clear D. V was cut by 6 bases and J by 5 bases, with 4 bases left in between. This CDR3 comprises 11 residues. Germline CDR1 and CDR2: MNHNY and SVGAGI (reference sequence). This CDR3 reads CASSPTGELFF. CDR3 nucleotide sequence: TGTGCCAGCAGCCCTACCGGGGAGCTGTTTTTT.

The V and J genes are TRBV6-1 and TRBJ1-3; D possibly corresponds to TRBD1 (5 bases). Trimming left V 6 bases short and J 4 bases short, with 13 bases between. The CDR3 has 14 amino acids. Germline V CDR1 and CDR2: MNHNS, SASEGT. CDR3: CASSLTEAGNTIYF. In DNA, the CDR3 is TGTGCCAGCAGCCTGACAGAGGCGGGAAACACCATATATTTT.

This rearrangement joins TRBV5-1 to TRBJ1-1; D possibly corresponds to TRBD1 (5 bases). This CDR3 is built from 14 residues. The germline gives CDR1 SGHRS, CDR2 YFSETQ. Trimming removed 0 bases at V and 3 bases at J, with 9 bases between. CDR3 DNA: TGCGCCAGCAGCTTGGACGGGGGTCACACTGAAGCTTTCTTT. As protein: CASSLDGGHTEAFF.

The chain joins TRBV5-4 to TRBJ2-2, with D perhaps matching TRBD1 (6 bases). This CDR3 is 16 amino acids long. The V gene lost 7 bases and the J gene lost 4 bases, with 20 bases spanning the gap. CDR1 SGHNT and CDR2 YYREEE come from the germline V gene (reference sequence). The DNA for the CDR3 is TGTGCCAGCGGTCAACCCGGACAGACTCGCACCGGGGAGCTGTTTTTT. Amino acids: CASGQPGQTRTGELFF.

The chain recombines TRBV5-1 with TRBJ2-5, with 8 bases identical to TRBD2. CDR3 length: 15 amino acids. V was pared by 1 base and J by 1 base, with 3 bases of the junction left unmatched. Germline CDR1 SGHRS, CDR2 YFSETQ. The CDR3 region is CASSLYGGGQETQYF. The DNA for the CDR3 is TGCGCCAGCAGCTTGTACGGGGGGGGCCAAGAGACCCAGTACTTC.